This TCR beta chain was profiled in a study of T cell repertoires in cytomegalovirus infection. This clonotype showed up many times. Antigen unknown. TCRdb processed the reads anew with MiXCR; each CDR3 protein has one entry. Here the sample spans hundreds of thousands of distinct CDR3 sequences, approximately 31% being singletons. Germline lookup yields CDR1 SGHTA and CDR2 FQGNSA. CDR3 length equals 19 residues. Trimming stripped 5 bases from V and 3 bases from J, with 28 bases between. This sample comprised cultured CD8+ T cells from PBMCs, obtained from culture after CMV antigen stimulation. The clonotype was recovered from a human donor in good health (CMV status not recorded). Some clones in this sample may be carry-over from other donors' samples. V and J are TRBV7-2 and TRBJ1-2; no clear D. CDR3: CASSLTYLALVPEDYGYTF. The CDR3 DNA follows: TGTGCCAGCAGCCTCACATACTTAGCCCTTGTGCCGGAAGACTATGGCTACACCTTC.